A single sample gave rise to the 27 T cell receptor beta chains below, sequenced in a study of T cells in Graves' hyperthyroidism and ophthalmopathy. Researchers amplified the TCR beta CDR3 regions from RNA transcripts. Using the HTBI primer set, a first-round RT-PCR was run on the TCR CDR3. One entry per CDR3 protein results from TCRdb running MiXCR on the multiplex PCR reads. The table records roughly 380,000 distinct CDR3 sequences, 11% to 15% of them present only once. The specimen was blood. These receptors were obtained from a woman aged 55-75 years with Graves' hyperthyroidism.

This clonotype was seen only a few times. The CDR3 sequence: CSARDLWLAGASFDEQFF. The CDR3 bases are TGCAGTGCTAGAGATCTGTGGCTAGCGGGGGCCTCGTTCGATGAGCAGTTCTTC. This chain links TRBV20-1 with TRBJ2-1; 10 bases line up with TRBD2. J lost 8 bases, V lost 0 bases, and 16 bases had no gene match. Germline V gives CDR1 DFQATT, CDR2 SNEGSKA (reference sequence). This CDR3 has 18 amino acids.

This clonotype appeared many times. The chain is built from TRBV19 and TRBJ1-1; D perhaps matches TRBD1 (5 bases). The V and J ends lost 7 bases and 4 bases respectively, with 19 bases between them. Germline V gene data show CDR1 as LNHDA and CDR2 as SQIVND (reference sequence). This CDR3 has 15 residues. CDR3 sequence reads: CASKAGQGESTEAFF. The CDR3 region has the DNA TGTGCCAGTAAGGCGGGGCAGGGCGAGAGCACTGAAGCTTTCTTT.

This clonotype occurred many times. This chain connects TRBV12-3 or TRBV12-4 to TRBJ2-1; the match to TRBD1 covers 8 bases. The trim removed 7 bases at V and 6 bases at J, leaving 8 bases unmatched. The CDR3 is 14 amino acids. The CDR3: CASTKDGQGNEQFF. The CDR3 DNA follows: TGTGCCAGCACGAAGGACGGACAGGGCAATGAGCAGTTCTTC.

This clonotype was detected ten times or more. This sequence joins TRBV2 and TRBJ2-5; 13 bases are a match to TRBD2. V dropped 5 bases and J dropped 4; count of bases not matched to a gene: 4. The germline gives CDR1 SNHLY, CDR2 FYNNEI. This CDR3 has 15 residues. The CDR3 is CASSTGTSGVETQYF. CDR3 nucleotide sequence: TGTGCCAGCAGTACAGGGACTAGCGGGGTAGAGACCCAGTACTTC.

This clonotype appeared many times. The chain combines TRBV2 with TRBJ2-7; 10 positions match TRBD1. V trimming: 6 bases; J trimming: 0 bases; junction bases outside the gene matches: 5. There are 15 residues in the CDR3. Germline V gives CDR1 SNHLY, CDR2 FYNNEI. CDR3 coding DNA: TGTGCCAGCAGGATGGGACAGGGGTCCTCCTACGAGCAGTACTTC. Its translation is CASRMGQGSSYEQYF.

Only a few counts were recorded for this clonotype. The chain uses TRBV12-3 or TRBV12-4 and TRBJ2-2; tentative D call: TRBD2 (5 bases). V was trimmed by 10 bases and J by 2 bases, leaving 17 bases between them. This CDR3 has 15 amino acids. The CDR3 reads CATEWRLPNTGELFF. In DNA form, the CDR3 reads TGTGCCACCGAGTGGAGGCTTCCCAACACCGGGGAGCTGTTTTTT.

This rearrangement joins TRBV2 to TRBJ1-1, with D possibly matching TRBD1 (6 bases). Germline values: CDR1 SNHLY, CDR2 FYNNEI. The V end was cut by 8 bases, the J end by 4 bases, with 17 bases between. The CDR3 extends over 14 amino acids. CDR3 loop: CASPGGGAATEAFF. CDR3 coding DNA: TGTGCCAGCCCGGGGGGCGGCGCGGCCACTGAAGCTTTCTTT.

This clonotype was counted ten times or more. The V gene is TRBV5-1, the J gene TRBJ2-7, with 14 bases that match TRBD2. The V gene's germline CDR1 is SGHRS and CDR2 YFSETQ. CDR3 length: 17 amino acids. Trimming took 4 bases from V and 3 from J; bases not matched to a gene: 9. The CDR3 DNA reads as TGCGCCAGCAGCACCGGACTAGCGGGAGGCTCCCGCTACGAGCAGTACTTC. Its protein product is CASSTGLAGGSRYEQYF.

The J gene is TRBJ2-3, the V gene TRBV2; 13 bases line up with TRBD2. Germline V gene sequence: CDR1 SNHLY, CDR2 FYNNEI. Trimming at V came to 6 bases and at J to 1 base, leaving 7 bases not matched to a gene. The CDR3 has 17 residues. Written as DNA, the CDR3 is TGTGCCAGCAGCTTGGGACTAGCGGGAATGGGCACAGATACGCAGTATTTT. Protein: CASSLGLAGMGTDTQYF.

This clonotype was detected ten times or more. The chain uses TRBV3-1 and TRBJ1-3; maybe TRBD1 (5 bases). CDR3 length: 13 amino acids. V dropped 4 bases and J dropped 4 bases, with 8 bases sitting between them. Germline V gene sequence: CDR1 LGHDT, CDR2 YNNKEL (reference sequence). The CDR3 loop reads CASSRDGGNTIYF. The CDR3 nucleotides are TGTGCCAGCAGCCGGGACGGAGGAAACACCATATATTTT.

This clonotype has a handful of counts. CDR3 in DNA: TGTGCCAGCAACATCCCGGGGGATGAGCAGTTCTTC. Residues: CASNIPGDEQFF. The J gene is TRBJ2-1, the V gene TRBV27; D might be TRBD2 (6 bases). The germline V gene has CDR1 MNHEY and CDR2 SMNVEV (reference sequence). The CDR3 loop spans 12 amino acids. Trimming cost V 7 bases and J 8 bases, with 12 bases left between them.

This clonotype was seen repeatedly, ten times or more. The V call is TRBV7-9, the J call TRBJ2-1, with D possibly matching TRBD2 (5 bases). V dropped 3 bases and J dropped 10 bases, with 10 bases sitting between them. Germline CDR1 is SEHNR and CDR2 is FQNEAQ (reference sequence). The CDR3 is 12 residues long. CDR3 bases: TGTGCCAGCAGCTTGGAGGTTCGGGAGCAGTTCTTC. Amino acid sequence: CASSLEVREQFF.

This clonotype was observed a few times. V usage is TRBV20-1 and J usage is TRBJ1-5; no reliable D call. The V end was cut by 0 bases, the J end by 6 bases, with 9 bases between. The germline V gene encodes CDR1 DFQATT and CDR2 SNEGSKA (reference sequence). The CDR3 is 13 residues long. The CDR3 DNA follows: TGCAGTGCTAGAGATCTCCCGCGTCAGCCCCAGCATTTT. Encoded protein: CSARDLPRQPQHF.

This clonotype was counted at least ten times. The CDR3 bases are TGCAGTGCTAGAGGTACCGGGACAGGGCGAGGCGAGCAGTTCTTC. This codes for CSARGTGTGRGEQFF. V is TRBV20-1 and J is TRBJ2-1, with 9 bases aligning to TRBD1. Trimming cost V 1 base and J 10 bases; bases outside gene matches: 11. The CDR3 totals 15 residues. CDR1 is DFQATT, CDR2 SNEGSKA, per germline (reference sequence).

This clonotype showed up many times. The chain joins TRBV18 to TRBJ2-1, with D maybe TRBD2 (7 bases). Germline CDR1 KGHSH, CDR2 LQKENI. The CDR3 is made up of 15 amino acids. V lost 5 bases to trimming and J lost 8 bases, with 19 bases between them. The CDR3 coding sequence is TGTGCCAGCTCAAGACAGGAGGGAGGGCCGCATGAGCAGTTCTTC. This gives the protein CASSRQEGGPHEQFF.

This clonotype was seen repeatedly, ten times or more. The V gene is TRBV7-6, the J gene TRBJ2-7, with 14 nucleotides matching TRBD2. The germline V gene has CDR1 SGHVS and CDR2 FNYEAQ. After removal of 3 bases from V and 6 bases from J, the junction contained 4 bases not matched to a gene. This CDR3 is 15 amino acids long. The CDR3 DNA reads TGTGCCAGCAGCTTGGGGACTAGCGGGAGTCTCGAGCAGTACTTC. This translates into CASSLGTSGSLEQYF.

This clonotype was recorded at least ten times. The V and J genes are TRBV14 and TRBJ2-3; D not certain. V lost 2 bases and J lost 5, with 5 bases in between. In germline, CDR1 is SGHDN, CDR2 FVKESK. This CDR3 has 12 amino acids. The CDR3, as DNA: TGTGCCAGCAGCCAACTAGGAGATACGCAGTATTTT. Encoded protein: CASSQLGDTQYF.

At least ten counts were recorded for this clonotype. The chain employs TRBV18 and TRBJ1-1; no reliable D call. CDR3 length equals 13 residues. Trimming removed 3 bases at V and 5 bases at J, with 10 bases between. Per germline, CDR1 KGHSH and CDR2 LQKENI. The CDR3 DNA follows: TGTGCCAGCTCACCGTCCGGTTTGACTGAAGCTTTCTTT. Encoded protein: CASSPSGLTEAFF.

This clonotype was counted between two and nine times. The chain employs TRBV15 and TRBJ1-2; 7 bases agree with TRBD1. The CDR3 has 14 amino acids. Germline CDR1 reads LNHNV; CDR2 reads YYDKDF (reference sequence). V gave up 1 base and J gave up 7 bases; unmatched junction bases: 6. CDR3: CATSRVGGQSGYTF. The CDR3 DNA follows: TGTGCCACCAGCAGAGTCGGGGGACAGTCTGGCTACACCTTC.

Of note for this clonotype: A much larger clone lies one base from this, so it may be a read error. The chain joins TRBV18 to TRBJ2-5; D is unresolved. From germline, CDR1 is KGHSH and CDR2 LQKENI. This CDR3 region has 13 residues. For the CDR3, the DNA is TGTGCCACCTCACCCGGACGGCAAGAGACCCAGTACTTC. It is translated as CATSPGRQETQYF.

The chain recombines TRBV11-2 with TRBJ2-7; TRBD1 matches 7 bases. This CDR3 contains 13 residues. Germline V lookup: CDR1 SGHAT, CDR2 FQNNGV. The ends lost 5 bases at V and 4 bases at J; junction bases unmatched: 5. The CDR3: CASSQGQLYEQYF. In DNA, the CDR3 is TGTGCCAGCAGCCAGGGACAGCTGTACGAGCAGTACTTC.

This clonotype was detected ten times or more. This rearrangement joins TRBV3-1 to TRBJ1-2; no reliable D call. Germline lookup yields CDR1 LGHDT and CDR2 YNNKEL (reference sequence). Trimming pared 1 base from V and 12 bases from J, leaving 15 bases between. The CDR3 sequence is 13 residues long. The CDR3, as DNA: TGTGCCAGCAGCCAAGTCGACGGGTTGGAGCACACCTTC. Its protein product is CASSQVDGLEHTF.

The chain's CDR3 is CASSDDRALREQYF. CDR3 nucleotide sequence: TGTGCCAGCTCAGACGACAGGGCACTGCGAGAGCAGTACTTC. This chain connects TRBV18 to TRBJ2-7; TRBD1 aligns across 7 bases. Germline trimming cut 5 bases from V and 7 bases from J; bases unmatched to any gene: 11. The germline V gene encodes CDR1 KGHSH and CDR2 LQKENI. This CDR3 spans 14 amino acids.

This clonotype was seen a handful of times. The chain uses TRBV4-1 and TRBJ2-5; D ambiguous. The V end was cut by 5 bases, the J end by 5 bases, with 9 bases between. Germline V lookup: CDR1 MGHRA, CDR2 YSYEKL. This CDR3 has 12 amino acids. This CDR3 is CASSRVGETQYF. CDR3 DNA: TGCGCCAGCAGCAGGGTTGGGGAGACCCAGTACTTC.

This clonotype showed up many times. The J gene is TRBJ1-1, the V gene TRBV30; D gene ambiguous. CDR1 and CDR2 (germline): GTSNPN, SVGIG (reference sequence). This CDR3 has 14 residues. V lost 3 bases to trimming and J lost 5 bases, with 16 bases between them. The CDR3 sequence: CAWSLSGWQTEAFF. CDR3 sequence (DNA): TGTGCCTGGAGCCTCAGTGGGTGGCAAACTGAAGCTTTCTTT.

This clonotype was counted at least ten times. The chain employs TRBV7-6 and TRBJ2-5, with D possibly matching TRBD2 (7 bases). Germline assignment: CDR1 SGHVS and CDR2 FNYEAQ. The germline V and J ends were trimmed by 1 base and 7 bases, with 16 bases remaining between them. The CDR3 runs to 15 residues. Here the CDR3 DNA reads TGTGCCAGCAGCTTAGTGGGGGGGCTCGACGGGACCCAGTACTTC. Translation: CASSLVGGLDGTQYF.

This clonotype was recorded at least ten times. V and J are TRBV5-1 and TRBJ2-6, with D possibly being TRBD1 (6 bases). There are 17 residues in the CDR3. The V end was cut by 4 bases, the J end by 0 bases, with 14 bases between. CDR1 is SGHRS and CDR2 is YFSETQ in the germline V gene. CDR3 amino acids: CASSREGTSSGANVLTF. The CDR3 DNA reads as TGCGCCAGCAGCAGAGAGGGGACAAGCTCTGGGGCCAACGTCCTGACTTTC.